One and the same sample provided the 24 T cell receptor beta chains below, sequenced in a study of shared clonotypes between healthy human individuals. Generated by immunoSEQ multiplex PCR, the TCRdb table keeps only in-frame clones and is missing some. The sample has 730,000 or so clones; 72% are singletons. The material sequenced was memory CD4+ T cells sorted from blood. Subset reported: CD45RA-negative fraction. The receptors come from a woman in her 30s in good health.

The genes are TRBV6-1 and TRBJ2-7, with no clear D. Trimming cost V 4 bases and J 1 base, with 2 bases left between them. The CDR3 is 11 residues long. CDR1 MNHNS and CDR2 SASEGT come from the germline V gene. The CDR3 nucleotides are TGTGCCAGCAGTGTGTCCTACGAGCAGTACTTC. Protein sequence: CASSVSYEQYF.

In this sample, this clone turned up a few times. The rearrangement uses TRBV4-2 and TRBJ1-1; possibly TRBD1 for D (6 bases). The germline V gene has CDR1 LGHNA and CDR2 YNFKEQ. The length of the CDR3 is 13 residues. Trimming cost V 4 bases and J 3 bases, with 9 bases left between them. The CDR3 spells CASSRQDYTEAFF. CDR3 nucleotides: TGTGCCAGCAGCCGACAGGATTACACTGAAGCTTTCTTT.

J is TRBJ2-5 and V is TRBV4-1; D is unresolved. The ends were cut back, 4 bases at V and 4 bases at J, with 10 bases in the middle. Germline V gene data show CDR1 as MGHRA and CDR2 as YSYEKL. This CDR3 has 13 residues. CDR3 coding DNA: TGCGCCAGCAGCCGTATTAAAAGAGAGACCCAGTACTTC. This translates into CASSRIKRETQYF.

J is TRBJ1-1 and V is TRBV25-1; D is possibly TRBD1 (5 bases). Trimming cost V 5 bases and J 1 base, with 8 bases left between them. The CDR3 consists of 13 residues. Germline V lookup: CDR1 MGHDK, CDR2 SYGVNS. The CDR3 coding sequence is TGTGCCAGCAGTAGGACACCGAACACTGAAGCTTTCTTT. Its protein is CASSRTPNTEAFF.

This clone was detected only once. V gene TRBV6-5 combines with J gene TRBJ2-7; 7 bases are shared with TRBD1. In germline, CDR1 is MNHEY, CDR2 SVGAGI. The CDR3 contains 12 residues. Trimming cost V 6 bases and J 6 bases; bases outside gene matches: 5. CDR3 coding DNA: TGTGCCAGCAGCCCAGACAGGGCCGAGCAGTACTTC. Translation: CASSPDRAEQYF.

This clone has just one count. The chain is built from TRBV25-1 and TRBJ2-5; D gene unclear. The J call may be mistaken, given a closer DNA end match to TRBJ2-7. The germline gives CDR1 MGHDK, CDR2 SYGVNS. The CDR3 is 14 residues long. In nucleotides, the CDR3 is TGTGCCAGCAGTGGAAGGTGGGGAACCTACGAGCAGTACTTC. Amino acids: CASSGRWGTYEQYF.

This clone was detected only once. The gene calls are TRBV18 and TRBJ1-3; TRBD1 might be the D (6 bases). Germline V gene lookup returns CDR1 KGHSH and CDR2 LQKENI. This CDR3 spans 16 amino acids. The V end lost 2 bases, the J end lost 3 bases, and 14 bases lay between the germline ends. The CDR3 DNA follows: TGTGCCAGCTCACCATTGGGGGCGGAAGTTGGAAACACCATATATTTT. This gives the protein CASSPLGAEVGNTIYF.

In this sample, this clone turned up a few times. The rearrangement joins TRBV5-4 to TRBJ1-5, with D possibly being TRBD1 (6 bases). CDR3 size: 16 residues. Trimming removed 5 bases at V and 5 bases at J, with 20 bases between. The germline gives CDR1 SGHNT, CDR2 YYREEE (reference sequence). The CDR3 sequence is CASRPDRSLFHQPQHF. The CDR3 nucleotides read TGTGCCAGCAGACCAGACAGGAGCCTCTTCCATCAGCCCCAGCATTTT.

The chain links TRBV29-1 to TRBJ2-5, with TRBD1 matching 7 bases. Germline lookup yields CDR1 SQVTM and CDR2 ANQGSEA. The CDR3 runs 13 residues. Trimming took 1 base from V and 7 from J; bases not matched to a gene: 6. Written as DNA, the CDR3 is TGCAGCGTTGAAGGACAGGGCGCGGTGACCCAGTACTTC. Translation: CSVEGQGAVTQYF.

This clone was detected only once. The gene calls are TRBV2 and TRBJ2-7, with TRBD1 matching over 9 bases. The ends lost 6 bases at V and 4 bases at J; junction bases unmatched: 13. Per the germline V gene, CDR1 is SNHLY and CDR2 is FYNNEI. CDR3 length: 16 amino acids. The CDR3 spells CASSGQGTGIAYEQYF. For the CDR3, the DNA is TGTGCCAGCAGCGGTCAAGGGACAGGGATCGCTTACGAGCAGTACTTC.

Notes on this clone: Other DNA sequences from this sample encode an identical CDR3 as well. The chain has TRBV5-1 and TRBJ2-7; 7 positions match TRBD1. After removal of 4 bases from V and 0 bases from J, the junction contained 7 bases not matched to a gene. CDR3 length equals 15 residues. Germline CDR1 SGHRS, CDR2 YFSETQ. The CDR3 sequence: CASSLDRAFSYEQYF. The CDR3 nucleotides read TGCGCCAGCAGCCTCGACAGGGCCTTCTCCTACGAGCAGTACTTC.

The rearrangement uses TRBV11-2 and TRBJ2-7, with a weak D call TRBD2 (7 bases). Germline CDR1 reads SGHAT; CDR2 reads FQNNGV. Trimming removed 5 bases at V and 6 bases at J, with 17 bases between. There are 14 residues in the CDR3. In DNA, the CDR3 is TGTGCCAGCAGCCGAGGGGGGGATGAGATCGAGCAGTACTTC. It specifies CASSRGGDEIEQYF. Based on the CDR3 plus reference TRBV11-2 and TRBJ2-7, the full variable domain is EAGVAQSPRYKIIEKRQSVAFWCNPISGHATLYWYQQILGQGPKLLIQFQNNGVVDDSQLPKDRFSAERLKGVDSTLKIQPAKLEDSAVYLCASSRGGDEIEQYFGPGTRLTVT.

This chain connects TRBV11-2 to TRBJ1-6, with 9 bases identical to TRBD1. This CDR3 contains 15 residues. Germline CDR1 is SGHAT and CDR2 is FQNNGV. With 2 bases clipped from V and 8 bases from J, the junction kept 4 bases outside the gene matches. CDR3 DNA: TGTGCCAGCAGCTTATCACAGGGGGCTCATTCACCCCTCCACTTT. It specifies CASSLSQGAHSPLHF.

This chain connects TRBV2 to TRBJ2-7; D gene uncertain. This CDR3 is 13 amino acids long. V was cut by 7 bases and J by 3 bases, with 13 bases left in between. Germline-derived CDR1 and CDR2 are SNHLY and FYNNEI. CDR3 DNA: TGTGCCAGCACGGGTGCGTGGAACTACGAGCAGTACTTC. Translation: CASTGAWNYEQYF.

The CDR3 DNA is TGCGCCAGCAGACGAACACCCAGCGGAGACCTTTACGAGCAGTACTTC. Its translation is CASRRTPSGDLYEQYF. This chain links TRBV5-1 with TRBJ2-7; maybe TRBD2 (5 bases). V lost 5 bases to trimming and J lost 4 bases, with 22 bases between them. The CDR3 runs to 16 residues. The V gene's germline CDR1 is SGHRS and CDR2 YFSETQ.

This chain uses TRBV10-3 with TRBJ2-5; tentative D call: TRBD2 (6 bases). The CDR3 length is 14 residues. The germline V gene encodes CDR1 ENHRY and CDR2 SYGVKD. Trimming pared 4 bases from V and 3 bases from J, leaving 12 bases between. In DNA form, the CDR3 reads TGTGCCATCAGTGGAAGGCGGGGTGAAGAGACCCAGTACTTC. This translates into CAISGRRGEETQYF.

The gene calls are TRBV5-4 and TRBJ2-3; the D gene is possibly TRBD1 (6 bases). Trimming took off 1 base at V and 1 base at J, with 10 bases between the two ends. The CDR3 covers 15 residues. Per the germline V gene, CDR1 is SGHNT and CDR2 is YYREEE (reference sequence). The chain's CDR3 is CASSLTGLGTDTQYF. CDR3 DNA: TGTGCCAGCAGCTTGACAGGGTTGGGCACAGATACGCAGTATTTT.

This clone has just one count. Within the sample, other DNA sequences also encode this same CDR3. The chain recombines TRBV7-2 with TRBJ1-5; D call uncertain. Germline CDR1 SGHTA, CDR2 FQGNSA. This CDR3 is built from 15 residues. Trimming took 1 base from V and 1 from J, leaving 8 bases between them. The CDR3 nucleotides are TGTGCCAGCAGCTTAGATGCCCTAAGCAATCAGCCCCAGCATTTT. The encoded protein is CASSLDALSNQPQHF.

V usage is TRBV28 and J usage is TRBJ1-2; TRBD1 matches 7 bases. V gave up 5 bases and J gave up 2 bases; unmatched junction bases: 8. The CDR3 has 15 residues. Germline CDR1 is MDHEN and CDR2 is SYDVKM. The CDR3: CASSTYRGFNYGYTF. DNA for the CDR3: TGTGCCAGCAGTACCTACAGGGGATTCAACTATGGCTACACCTTC.

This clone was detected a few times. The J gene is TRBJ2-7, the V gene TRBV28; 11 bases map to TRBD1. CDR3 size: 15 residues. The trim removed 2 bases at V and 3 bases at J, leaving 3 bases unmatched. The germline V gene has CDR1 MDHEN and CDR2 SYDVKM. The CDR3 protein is CASSLRGTGGYEQYF. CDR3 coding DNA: TGTGCCAGCAGTTTAAGGGGGACAGGGGGCTACGAGCAGTACTTC.

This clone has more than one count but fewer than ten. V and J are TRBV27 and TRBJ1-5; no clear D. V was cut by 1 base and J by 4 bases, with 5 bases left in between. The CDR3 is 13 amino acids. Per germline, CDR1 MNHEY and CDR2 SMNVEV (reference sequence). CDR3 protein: CASSLYANQPQHF. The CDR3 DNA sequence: TGTGCCAGCAGTTTATATGCTAATCAGCCCCAGCATTTT.

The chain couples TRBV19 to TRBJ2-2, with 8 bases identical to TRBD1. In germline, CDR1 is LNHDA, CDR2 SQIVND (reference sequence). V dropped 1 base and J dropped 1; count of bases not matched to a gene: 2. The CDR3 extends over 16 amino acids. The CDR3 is CASSIGQGRNTGELFF. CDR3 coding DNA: TGTGCCAGTAGTATAGGACAGGGGCGGAACACCGGGGAGCTGTTTTTT.

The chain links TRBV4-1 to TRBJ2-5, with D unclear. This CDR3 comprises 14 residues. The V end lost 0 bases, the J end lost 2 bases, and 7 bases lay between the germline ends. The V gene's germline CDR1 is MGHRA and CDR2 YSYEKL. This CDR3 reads CASSQEGMQETQYF. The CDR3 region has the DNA TGCGCCAGCAGCCAAGAGGGGATGCAAGAGACCCAGTACTTC.

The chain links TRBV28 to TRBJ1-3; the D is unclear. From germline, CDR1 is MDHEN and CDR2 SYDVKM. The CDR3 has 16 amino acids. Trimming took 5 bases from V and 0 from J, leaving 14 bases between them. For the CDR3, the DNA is TGTGCCAGCAGTCTGGGTCATCATCTCTCTGGAAACACCATATATTTT. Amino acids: CASSLGHHLSGNTIYF. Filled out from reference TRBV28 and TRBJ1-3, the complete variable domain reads DVKVTQSSRYLVKRTGEKVFLECVQDMDHENMFWYRQDPGLGLRLIYFSYDVKMKEKGDIPEGYSVSREKKERFSLILESASTNQTSMYLCASSLGHHLSGNTIYFGEGSWLTVV.